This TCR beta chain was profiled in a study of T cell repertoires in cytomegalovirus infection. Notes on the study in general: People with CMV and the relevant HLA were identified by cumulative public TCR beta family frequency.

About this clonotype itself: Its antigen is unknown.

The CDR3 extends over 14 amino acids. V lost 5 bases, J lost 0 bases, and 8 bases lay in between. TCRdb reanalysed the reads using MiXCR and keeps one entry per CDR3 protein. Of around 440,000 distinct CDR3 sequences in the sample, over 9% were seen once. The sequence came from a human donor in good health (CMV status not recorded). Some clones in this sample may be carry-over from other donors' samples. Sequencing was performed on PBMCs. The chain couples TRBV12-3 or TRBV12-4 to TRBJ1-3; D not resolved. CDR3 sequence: CASSHSGSGNTIYF. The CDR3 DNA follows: TGTGCCAGCAGTCATTCAGGCTCTGGAAACACCATATATTTT.